The following is a T cell receptor (beta chain) sequence with its context. The data were taken from a study of T cell changes during pregnancy in multiple sclerosis. Here immunoSEQ multiplex PCR was the method, and the copy in TCRdb shows in-frame clones only, minus some. The table shows about 68,000 clones, with 90% occurring only once. This CDR3 has 13 amino acids. V shed 8 bases and J shed 4 bases, with 13 bases lying between them. CDR1 is MNHEY, CDR2 SMNVEV, per germline (reference sequence). This clonotype was obtained from a female donor with multiple sclerosis, enrolled in a pregnancy study. The chain joins TRBV27 to TRBJ2-3; TRBD2 is a possible D gene (6 bases). The specimen was peripheral blood, collected in the third trimester of pregnancy. CDR3 protein: CASRDFNADTQYF. CDR3 nucleotide sequence: TGTGCCAGCCGGGACTTTAACGCAGATACGCAGTATTTT.